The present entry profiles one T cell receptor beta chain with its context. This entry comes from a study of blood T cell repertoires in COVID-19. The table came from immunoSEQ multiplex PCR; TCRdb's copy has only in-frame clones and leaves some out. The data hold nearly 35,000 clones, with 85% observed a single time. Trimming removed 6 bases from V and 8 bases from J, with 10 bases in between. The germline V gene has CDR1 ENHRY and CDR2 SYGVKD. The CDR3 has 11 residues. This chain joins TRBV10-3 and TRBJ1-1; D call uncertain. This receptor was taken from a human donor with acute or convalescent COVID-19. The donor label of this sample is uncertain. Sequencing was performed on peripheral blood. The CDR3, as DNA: TGTGCCATCAGGCCAGCGTTCGAAGCTTTCTTT. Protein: CAIRPAFEAFF.